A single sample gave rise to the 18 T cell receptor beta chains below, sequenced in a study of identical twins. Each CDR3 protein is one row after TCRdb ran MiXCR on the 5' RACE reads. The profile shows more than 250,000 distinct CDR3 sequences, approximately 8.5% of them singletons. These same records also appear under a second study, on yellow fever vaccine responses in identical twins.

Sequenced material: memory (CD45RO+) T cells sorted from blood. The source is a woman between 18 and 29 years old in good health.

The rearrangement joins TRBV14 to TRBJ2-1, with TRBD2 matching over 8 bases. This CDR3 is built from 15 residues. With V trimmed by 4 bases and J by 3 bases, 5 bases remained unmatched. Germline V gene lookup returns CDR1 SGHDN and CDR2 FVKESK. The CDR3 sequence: CASSPLAAYYNEQFF. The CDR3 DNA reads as TGTGCCAGCAGCCCACTAGCGGCATACTACAATGAGCAGTTCTTC.

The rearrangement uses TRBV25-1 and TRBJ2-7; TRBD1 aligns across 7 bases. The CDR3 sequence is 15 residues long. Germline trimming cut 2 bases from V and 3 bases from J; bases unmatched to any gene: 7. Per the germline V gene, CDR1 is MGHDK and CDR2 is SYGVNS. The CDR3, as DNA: TGTGCCAGCAGTGAACCCGACAGGGCCCACTACGAGCAGTACTTC. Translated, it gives CASSEPDRAHYEQYF.

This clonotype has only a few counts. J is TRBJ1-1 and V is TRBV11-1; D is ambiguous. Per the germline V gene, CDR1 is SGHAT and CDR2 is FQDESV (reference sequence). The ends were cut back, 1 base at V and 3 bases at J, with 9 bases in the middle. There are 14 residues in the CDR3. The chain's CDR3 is CASSLGPGYTEAFF. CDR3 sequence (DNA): TGTGCCAGCAGCTTAGGCCCGGGATACACTGAAGCTTTCTTT.

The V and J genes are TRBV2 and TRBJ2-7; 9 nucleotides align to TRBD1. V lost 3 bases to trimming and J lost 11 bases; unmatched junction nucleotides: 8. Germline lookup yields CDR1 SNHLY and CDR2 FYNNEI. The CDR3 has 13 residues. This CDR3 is CASSEGQGASKYF. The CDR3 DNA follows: TGTGCCAGCAGTGAGGGACAGGGAGCGTCAAAGTACTTC. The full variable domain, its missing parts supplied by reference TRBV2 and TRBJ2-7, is EPEVTQTPSHQVTQMGQEVILRCVPISNHLYFYWYRQILGQKVEFLVSFYNNEISEKSEIFDDQFSVERPDGSNFTLKIRSTKLEDSAMYFCASSEGQGASKYFGPGTRLTVT.

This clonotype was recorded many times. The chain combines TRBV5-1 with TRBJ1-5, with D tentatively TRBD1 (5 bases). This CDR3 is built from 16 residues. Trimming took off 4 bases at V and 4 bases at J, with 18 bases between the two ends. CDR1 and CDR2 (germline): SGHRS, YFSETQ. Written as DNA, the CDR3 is TGCGCCAGCAGCCTCGGTTGGGGGGAAGGAAATCAGCCCCAGCATTTT. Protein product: CASSLGWGEGNQPQHF.

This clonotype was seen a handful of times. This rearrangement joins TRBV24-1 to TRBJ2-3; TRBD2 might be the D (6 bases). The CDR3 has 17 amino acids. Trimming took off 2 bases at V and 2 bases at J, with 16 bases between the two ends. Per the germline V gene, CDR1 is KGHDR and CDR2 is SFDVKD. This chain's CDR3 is CATSDYGGEGHTDTQYF. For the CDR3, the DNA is TGTGCCACCAGTGATTACGGAGGGGAAGGCCACACAGATACGCAGTATTTT.

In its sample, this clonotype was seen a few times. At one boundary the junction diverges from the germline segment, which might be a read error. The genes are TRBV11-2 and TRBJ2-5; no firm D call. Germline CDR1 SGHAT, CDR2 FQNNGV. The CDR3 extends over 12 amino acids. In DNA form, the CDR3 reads TGTGCCAGCAGCTTAGATCGGGCTTCCCTTAACTTC. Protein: CASSLDRASLNF.

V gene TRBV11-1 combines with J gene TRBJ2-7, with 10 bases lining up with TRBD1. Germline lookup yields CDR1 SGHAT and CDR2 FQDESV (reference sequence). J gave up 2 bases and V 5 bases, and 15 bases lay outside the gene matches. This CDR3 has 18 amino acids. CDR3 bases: TGTGCCAGCAGCCAAAGACAGGGGGCGAGTCAACGGCCCTACGAGCAGTACGTC. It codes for CASSQRQGASQRPYEQYV.

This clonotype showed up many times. The CDR3 protein is CASSFGEQETQYF. Here the CDR3 DNA reads TGTGCCAGCAGTTTCGGAGAGCAAGAGACCCAGTACTTC. The chain links TRBV12-3 or TRBV12-4 to TRBJ2-5; D gene uncertain. Between the trimmed V and J ends, which lost 3 bases and 2 bases, there was a span of 7 bases. The CDR3 is 13 amino acids.

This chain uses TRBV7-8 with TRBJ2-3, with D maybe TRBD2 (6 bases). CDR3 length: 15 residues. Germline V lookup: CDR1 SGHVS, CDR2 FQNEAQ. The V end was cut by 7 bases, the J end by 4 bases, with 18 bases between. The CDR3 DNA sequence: TGTGCCAGCACCCTACACGGGGAGGACGCAGATACGCAGTATTTT. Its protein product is CASTLHGEDADTQYF.

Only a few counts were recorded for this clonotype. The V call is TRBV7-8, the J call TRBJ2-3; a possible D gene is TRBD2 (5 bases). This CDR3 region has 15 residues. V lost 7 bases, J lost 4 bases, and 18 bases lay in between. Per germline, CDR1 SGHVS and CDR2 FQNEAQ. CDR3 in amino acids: CASMGRGLIADTQYF. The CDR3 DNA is TGTGCCAGCATGGGTCGCGGGTTGATCGCAGATACGCAGTATTTT.

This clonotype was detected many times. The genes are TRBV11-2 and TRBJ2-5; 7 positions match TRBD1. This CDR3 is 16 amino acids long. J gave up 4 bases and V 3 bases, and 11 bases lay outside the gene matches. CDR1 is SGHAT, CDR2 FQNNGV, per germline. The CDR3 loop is CASSFAKGARRETQYF. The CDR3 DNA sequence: TGTGCCAGCAGCTTCGCGAAGGGGGCACGACGAGAGACCCAGTACTTC. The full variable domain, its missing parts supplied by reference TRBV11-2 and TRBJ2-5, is EAGVAQSPRYKIIEKRQSVAFWCNPISGHATLYWYQQILGQGPKLLIQFQNNGVVDDSQLPKDRFSAERLKGVDSTLKIQPAKLEDSAVYLCASSFAKGARRETQYFGPGTRLLVL.

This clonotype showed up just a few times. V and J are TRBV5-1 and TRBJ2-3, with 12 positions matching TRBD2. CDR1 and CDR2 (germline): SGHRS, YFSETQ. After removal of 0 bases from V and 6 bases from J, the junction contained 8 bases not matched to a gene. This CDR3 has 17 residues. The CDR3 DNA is TGCGCCAGCAGCTTGGGATCTAGCGGGAGGGCCTGGGATACGCAGTATTTT. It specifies CASSLGSSGRAWDTQYF.

CDR3: CATDVGFSYGYTF. The CDR3 nucleotides read TGTGCCACTGACGTGGGTTTTAGCTATGGCTACACCTTC. The chain has TRBV5-8 and TRBJ1-2; D remains ambiguous. V gave up 9 bases and J gave up 4 bases, with 16 bases separating them. The CDR3 extends over 13 amino acids. Per germline, CDR1 SGHTS and CDR2 YDEGEE.

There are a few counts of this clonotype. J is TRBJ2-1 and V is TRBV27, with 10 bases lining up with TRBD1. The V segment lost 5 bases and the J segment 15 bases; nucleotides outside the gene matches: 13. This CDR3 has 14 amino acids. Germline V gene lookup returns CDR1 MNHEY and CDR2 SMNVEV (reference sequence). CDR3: CASSPTWTGGEGFF. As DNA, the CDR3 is TGTGCCAGCAGTCCAACATGGACAGGGGGTGAGGGGTTCTTC.

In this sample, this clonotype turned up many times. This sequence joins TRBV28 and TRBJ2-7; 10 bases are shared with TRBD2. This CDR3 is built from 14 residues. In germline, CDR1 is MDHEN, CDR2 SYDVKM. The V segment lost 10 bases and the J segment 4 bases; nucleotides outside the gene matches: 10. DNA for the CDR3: TGTGCCACAGGGAGGACTAGCGGTACTTACGAGCAGTACTTC. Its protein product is CATGRTSGTYEQYF.

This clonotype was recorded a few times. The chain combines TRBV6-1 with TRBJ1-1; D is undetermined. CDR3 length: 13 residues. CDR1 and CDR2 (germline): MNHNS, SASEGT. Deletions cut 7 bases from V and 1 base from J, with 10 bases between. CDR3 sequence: CASKLPENTEAFF. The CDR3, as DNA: TGTGCCAGCAAACTTCCAGAGAACACTGAAGCTTTCTTT.

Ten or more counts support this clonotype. The CDR3, as DNA: TGTGCCAGCAGTTACAAGGGGAACACTGAAGCTTTCTTT. This codes for CASSYKGNTEAFF. The rearrangement uses TRBV6-6 and TRBJ1-1; D remains ambiguous. Germline-derived CDR1 and CDR2 are MNHNY and SVGAGI (reference sequence). The length of the CDR3 is 13 residues. Between the trimmed V and J ends, which lost 2 bases and 1 base, there was a span of 5 bases.